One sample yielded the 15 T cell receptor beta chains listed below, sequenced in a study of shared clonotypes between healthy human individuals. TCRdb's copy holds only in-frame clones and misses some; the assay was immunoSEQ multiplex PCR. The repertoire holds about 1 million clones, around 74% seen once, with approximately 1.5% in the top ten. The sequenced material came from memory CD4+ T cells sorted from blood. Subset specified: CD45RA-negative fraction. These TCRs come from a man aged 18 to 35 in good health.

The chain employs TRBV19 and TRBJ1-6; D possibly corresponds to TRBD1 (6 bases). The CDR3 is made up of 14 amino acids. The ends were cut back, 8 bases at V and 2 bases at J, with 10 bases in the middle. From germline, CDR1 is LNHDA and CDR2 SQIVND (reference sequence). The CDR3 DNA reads TGTGCCAGTTCCGGGGGCCCCTATAATTCACCCCTCCACTTT. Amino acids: CASSGGPYNSPLHF.

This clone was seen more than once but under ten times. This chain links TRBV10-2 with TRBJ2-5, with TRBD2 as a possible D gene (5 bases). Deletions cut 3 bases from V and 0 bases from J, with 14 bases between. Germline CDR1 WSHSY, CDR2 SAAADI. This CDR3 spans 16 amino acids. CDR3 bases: TGCGCCAGCAGTGATTCTAGCTGGTTGTACCAAGAGACCCAGTACTTC. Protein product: CASSDSSWLYQETQYF.

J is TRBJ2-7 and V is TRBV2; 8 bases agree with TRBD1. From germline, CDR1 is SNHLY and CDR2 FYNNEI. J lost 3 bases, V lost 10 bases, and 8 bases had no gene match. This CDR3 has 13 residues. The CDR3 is CATRTGSVYEQYF. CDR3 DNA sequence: TGTGCCACCAGGACAGGGTCGGTCTACGAGCAGTACTTC. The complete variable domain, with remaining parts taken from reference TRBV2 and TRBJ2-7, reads EPEVTQTPSHQVTQMGQEVILRCVPISNHLYFYWYRQILGQKVEFLVSFYNNEISEKSEIFDDQFSVERPDGSNFTLKIRSTKLEDSAMYFCATRTGSVYEQYFGPGTRLTVT.

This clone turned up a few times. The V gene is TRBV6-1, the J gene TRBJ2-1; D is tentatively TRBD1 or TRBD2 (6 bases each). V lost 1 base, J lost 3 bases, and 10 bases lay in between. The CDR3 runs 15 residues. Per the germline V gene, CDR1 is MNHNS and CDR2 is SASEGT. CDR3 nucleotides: TGTGCCAGCAGTGAAGGGGGGGCAAACTACAATGAGCAGTTCTTC. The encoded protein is CASSEGGANYNEQFF.

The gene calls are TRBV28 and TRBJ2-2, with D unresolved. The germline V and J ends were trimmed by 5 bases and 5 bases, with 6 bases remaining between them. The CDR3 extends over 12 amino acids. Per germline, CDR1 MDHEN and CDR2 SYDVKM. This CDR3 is CASSILTGELFF. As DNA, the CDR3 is TGTGCCAGCAGTATTCTAACCGGGGAGCTGTTTTTT.

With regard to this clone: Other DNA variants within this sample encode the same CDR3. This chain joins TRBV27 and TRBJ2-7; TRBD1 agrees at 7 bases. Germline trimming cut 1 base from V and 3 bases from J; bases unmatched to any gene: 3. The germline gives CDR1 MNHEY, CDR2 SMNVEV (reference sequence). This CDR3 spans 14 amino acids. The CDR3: CASSLYRDSYEQYF. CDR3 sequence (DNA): TGTGCCAGCAGTTTATATCGGGACAGCTACGAGCAGTACTTC.

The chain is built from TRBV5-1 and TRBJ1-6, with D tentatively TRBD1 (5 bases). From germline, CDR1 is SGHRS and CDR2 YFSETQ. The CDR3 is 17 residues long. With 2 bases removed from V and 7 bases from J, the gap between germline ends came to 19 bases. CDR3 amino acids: CASSFSDPRDANSPLHF. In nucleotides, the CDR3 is TGCGCCAGCAGCTTTTCCGACCCCAGGGACGCAAATTCACCCCTCCACTTT. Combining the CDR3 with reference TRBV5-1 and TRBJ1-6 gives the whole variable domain KAGVTQTPRYLIKTRGQQVTLSCSPISGHRSVSWYQQTPGQGLQFLFEYFSETQRNKGNFPGRFSGRQFSNSRSEMNVSTLELGDSALYLCASSFSDPRDANSPLHFGNGTRLTVT.

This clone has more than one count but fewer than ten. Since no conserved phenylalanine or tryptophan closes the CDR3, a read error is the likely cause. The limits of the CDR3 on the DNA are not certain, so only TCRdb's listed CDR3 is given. CDR3 in amino acids: CASSEVWFVAA. The rearrangement uses TRBV6-1 and TRBJ1-2. Germline V gene sequence: CDR1 MNHNS, CDR2 SASEGT. The CDR3 region is 11 residues in length, termini included.

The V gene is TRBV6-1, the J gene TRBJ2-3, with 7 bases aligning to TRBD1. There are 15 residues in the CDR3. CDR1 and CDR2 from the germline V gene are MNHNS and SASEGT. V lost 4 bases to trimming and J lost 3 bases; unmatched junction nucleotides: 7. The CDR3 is CASSVTGINTDTQYF. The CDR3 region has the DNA TGTGCCAGCAGTGTGACAGGGATTAATACAGATACGCAGTATTTT.

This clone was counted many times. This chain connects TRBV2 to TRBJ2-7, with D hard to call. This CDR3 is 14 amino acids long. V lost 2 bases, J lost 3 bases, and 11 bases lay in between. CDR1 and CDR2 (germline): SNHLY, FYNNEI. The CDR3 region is CASSENMNSYEQYF. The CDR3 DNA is TGTGCCAGCAGTGAAAATATGAACAGCTACGAGCAGTACTTC.

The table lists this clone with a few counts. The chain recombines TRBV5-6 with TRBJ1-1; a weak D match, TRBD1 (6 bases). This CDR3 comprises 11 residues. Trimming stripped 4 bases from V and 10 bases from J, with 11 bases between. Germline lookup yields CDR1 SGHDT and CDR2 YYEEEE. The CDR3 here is CASSLQGVAFF. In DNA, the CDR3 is TGTGCCAGCAGCCTACAGGGAGTAGCTTTCTTT.

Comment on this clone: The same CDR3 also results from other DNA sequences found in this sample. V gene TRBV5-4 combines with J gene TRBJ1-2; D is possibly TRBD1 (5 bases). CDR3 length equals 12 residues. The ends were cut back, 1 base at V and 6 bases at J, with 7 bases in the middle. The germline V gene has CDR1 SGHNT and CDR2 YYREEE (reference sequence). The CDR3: CASSLWGNGYTF. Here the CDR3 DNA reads TGTGCCAGCAGCTTGTGGGGGAATGGCTACACCTTC. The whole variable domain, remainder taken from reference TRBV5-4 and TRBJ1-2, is ETGVTQSPTHLIKTRGQQVTLRCSSQSGHNTVSWYQQALGQGPQFIFQYYREEENGRGNFPPRFSGLQFPNYSSELNVNALELDDSALYLCASSLWGNGYTFGSGTRLTVV.

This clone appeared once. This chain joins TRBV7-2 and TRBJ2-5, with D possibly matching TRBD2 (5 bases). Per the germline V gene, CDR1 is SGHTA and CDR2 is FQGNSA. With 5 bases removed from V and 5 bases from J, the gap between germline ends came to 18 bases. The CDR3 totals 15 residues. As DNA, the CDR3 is TGTGCCAGCAGCGTGGACGGGAAGCCCGTCGAGACCCAGTACTTC. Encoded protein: CASSVDGKPVETQYF.

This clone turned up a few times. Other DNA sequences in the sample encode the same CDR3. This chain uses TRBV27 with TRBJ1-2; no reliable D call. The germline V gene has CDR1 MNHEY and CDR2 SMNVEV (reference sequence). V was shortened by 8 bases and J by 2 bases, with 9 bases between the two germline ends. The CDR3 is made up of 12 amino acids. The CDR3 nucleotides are TGTGCCAGCCGCCAGGCGAACTATGGCTACACCTTC. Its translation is CASRQANYGYTF.

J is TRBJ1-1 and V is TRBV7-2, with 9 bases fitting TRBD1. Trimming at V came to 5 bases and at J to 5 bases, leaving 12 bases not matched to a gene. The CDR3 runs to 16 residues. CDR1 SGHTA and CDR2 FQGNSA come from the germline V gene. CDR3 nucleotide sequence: TGTGCCAGCAGCCTCACCACTGGACAGGGGAAAACTGAAGCTTTCTTT. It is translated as CASSLTTGQGKTEAFF.